These T cell receptor beta chains were read from a single sample in a study of CD8 T cells in Susac syndrome. In TCRdb, the immunoSEQ multiplex PCR reads were re-called with MiXCR into one record per CDR3 protein. Among 150,000 to 200,000 distinct CDR3 sequences listed, roughly 94% were seen once. The sample consisted of CD4+ T cells from PBMCs. The origin of the receptors is a human donor with multiple sclerosis. The conserved cysteine and the conserved F or W are not part of the CDR3 here. Each record gives: J gene, clone size, D gene, V gene, CDR3 protein. A D gene is named only where the DNA matches it firmly. Expanded clones get a size class; other rows say once, few or many, or leave the size out.

>TRBJ1-2|-|-|TRBV3-1
ASSQANYGYT
>TRBJ2-7|-|TRBD2|TRBV27
ASSLREGYEQY
>TRBJ2-1|-|TRBD2|TRBV3-1
ASRQSGGYNEQF
>TRBJ2-5|-|TRBD2|TRBV30
AWSGSGREGETQY
>TRBJ1-1|-|-|TRBV6-5
ASSYDSLNTEAF
>TRBJ2-4|once|-|TRBV20-1
SAGQYSQNIQY
>TRBJ2-5|-|-|TRBV5-1
ASSSGLYQETQY
>TRBJ2-2|-|TRBD2|TRBV5-5
ASRRLAVFTGELF
>TRBJ1-1|once|-|TRBV7-6
ASSLQGRGNTEAF
>TRBJ1-4|-|-|TRBV4-2
ASSRDGQNEKLF
>TRBJ2-5|-|-|TRBV5-4
ASRTRLGETQY
>TRBJ2-4|-|-|TRBV4-2
ASSQDPLGLEIKNIQY
>TRBJ1-1|-|TRBD1|TRBV9
ASSARTGNTEAF
>TRBJ2-1|-|-|TRBV6-2/TRBV6-3
ASSLGLEQF
>TRBJ1-2|-|-|TRBV29-1
NTAEDDYGYT
>TRBJ1-2|-|-|TRBV29-1
SVVRPYYGYT
>TRBJ1-1|-|-|TRBV12-3/TRBV12-4
ASVSWMNTEAF
>TRBJ2-3|-|-|TRBV4-1
ASSPPITDTQY
>TRBJ1-1|-|-|TRBV30
AWSVSGHTEAF